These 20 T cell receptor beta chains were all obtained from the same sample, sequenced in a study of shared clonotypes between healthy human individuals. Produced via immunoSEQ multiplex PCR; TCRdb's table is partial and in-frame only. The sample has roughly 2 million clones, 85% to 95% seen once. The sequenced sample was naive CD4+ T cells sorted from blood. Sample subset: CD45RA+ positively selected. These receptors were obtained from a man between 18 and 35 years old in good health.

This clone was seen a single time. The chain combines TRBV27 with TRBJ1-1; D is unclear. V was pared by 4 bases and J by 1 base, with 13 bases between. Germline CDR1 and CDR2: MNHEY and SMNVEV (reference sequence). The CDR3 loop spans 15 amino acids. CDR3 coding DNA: TGTGCCAGCAGTTCCCTGGGCCTGCGGAACACTGAAGCTTTCTTT. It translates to CASSSLGLRNTEAFF.

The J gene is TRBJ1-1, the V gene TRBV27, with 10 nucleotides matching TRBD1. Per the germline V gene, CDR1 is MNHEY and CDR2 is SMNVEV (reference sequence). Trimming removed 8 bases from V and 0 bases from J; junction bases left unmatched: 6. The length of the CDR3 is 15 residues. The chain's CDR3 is CASPGQGSLNTEAFF. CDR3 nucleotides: TGTGCCAGCCCGGGACAGGGGTCACTGAACACTGAAGCTTTCTTT.

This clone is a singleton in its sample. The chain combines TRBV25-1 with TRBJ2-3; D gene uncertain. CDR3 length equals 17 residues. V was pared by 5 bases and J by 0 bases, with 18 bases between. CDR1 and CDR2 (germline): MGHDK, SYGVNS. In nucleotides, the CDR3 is TGTGCCAGCAGTCCCATCCCGAAGGTTGCTAGCACAGATACGCAGTATTTT. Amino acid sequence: CASSPIPKVASTDTQYF.

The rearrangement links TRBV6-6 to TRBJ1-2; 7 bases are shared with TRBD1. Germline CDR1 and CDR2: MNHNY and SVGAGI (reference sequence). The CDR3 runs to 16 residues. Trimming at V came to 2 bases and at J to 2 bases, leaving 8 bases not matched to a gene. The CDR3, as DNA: TGTGCCAGCAGTTACGGGGCCATGACAGGGAACTATGGCTACACCTTC. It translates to CASSYGAMTGNYGYTF.

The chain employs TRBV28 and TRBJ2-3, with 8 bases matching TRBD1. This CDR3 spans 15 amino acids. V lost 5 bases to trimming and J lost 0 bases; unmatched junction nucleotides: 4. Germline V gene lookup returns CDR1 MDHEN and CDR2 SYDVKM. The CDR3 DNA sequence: TGTGCCAGCAGTCCCGGGACAGGAAGCACAGATACGCAGTATTTT. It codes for CASSPGTGSTDTQYF.

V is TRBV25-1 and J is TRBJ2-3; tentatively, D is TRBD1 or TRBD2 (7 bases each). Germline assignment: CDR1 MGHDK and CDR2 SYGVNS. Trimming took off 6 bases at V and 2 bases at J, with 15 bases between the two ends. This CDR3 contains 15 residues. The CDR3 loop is CASSAAGTVTDTQYF. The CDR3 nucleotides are TGTGCCAGCAGCGCAGCGGGGACAGTCACAGATACGCAGTATTTT.

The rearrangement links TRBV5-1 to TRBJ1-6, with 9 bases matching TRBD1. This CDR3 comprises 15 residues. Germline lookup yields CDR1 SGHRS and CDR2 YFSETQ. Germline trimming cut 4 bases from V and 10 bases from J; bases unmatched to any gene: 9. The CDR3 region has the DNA TGCGCCAGCAGCAGATCCGGGACAGGGACGTCACCCCTCCACTTT. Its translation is CASSRSGTGTSPLHF.

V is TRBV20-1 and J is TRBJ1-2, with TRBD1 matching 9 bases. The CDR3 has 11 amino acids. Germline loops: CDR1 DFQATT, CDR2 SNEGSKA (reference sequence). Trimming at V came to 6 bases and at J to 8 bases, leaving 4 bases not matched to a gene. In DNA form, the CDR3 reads TGCAGTGCCAACAGGGGGCCCGGCTACACCTTC. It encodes CSANRGPGYTF.

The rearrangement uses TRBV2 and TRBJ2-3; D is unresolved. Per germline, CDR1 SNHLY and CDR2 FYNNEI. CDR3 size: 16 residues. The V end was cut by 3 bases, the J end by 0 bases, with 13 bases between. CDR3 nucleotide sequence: TGTGCCAGCAGTGACTCGTTACCAGCCAGCACAGATACGCAGTATTTT. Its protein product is CASSDSLPASTDTQYF.

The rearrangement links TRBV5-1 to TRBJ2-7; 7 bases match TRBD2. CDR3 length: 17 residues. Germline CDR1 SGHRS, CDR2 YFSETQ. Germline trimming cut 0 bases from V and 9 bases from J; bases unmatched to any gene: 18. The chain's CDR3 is CASSLAPGGGPYDPQYF. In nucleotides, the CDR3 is TGCGCCAGCAGCTTGGCCCCGGGGGGAGGTCCCTACGATCCGCAGTACTTC.

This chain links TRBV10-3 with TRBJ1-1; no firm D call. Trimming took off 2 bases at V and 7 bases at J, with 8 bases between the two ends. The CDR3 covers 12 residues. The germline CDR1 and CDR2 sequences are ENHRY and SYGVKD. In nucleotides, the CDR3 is TGTGCCATCAGTGAGGTGGGTCGTGAAGCTTTCTTT. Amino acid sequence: CAISEVGREAFF.

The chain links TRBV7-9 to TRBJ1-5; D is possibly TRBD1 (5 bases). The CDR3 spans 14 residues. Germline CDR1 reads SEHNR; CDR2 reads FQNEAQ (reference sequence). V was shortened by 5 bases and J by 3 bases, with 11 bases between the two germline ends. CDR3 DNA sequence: TGTGCCAGCAGCCGGGGCGGGGTCAATCAGCCCCAGCATTTT. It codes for CASSRGGVNQPQHF.

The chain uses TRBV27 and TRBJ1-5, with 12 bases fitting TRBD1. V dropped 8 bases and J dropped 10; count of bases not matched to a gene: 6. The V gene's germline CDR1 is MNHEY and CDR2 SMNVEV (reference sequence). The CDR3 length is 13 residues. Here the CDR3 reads CASRDRGPQPQHF. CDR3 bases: TGTGCCAGCCGGGACAGGGGGCCCCAACCCCAGCATTTT.

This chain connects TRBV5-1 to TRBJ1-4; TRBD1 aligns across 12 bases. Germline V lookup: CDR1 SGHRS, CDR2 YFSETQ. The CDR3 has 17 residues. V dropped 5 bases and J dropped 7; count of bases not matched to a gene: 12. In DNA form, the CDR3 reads TGCGCCAGCAGTCCGGGACAGGGGGCTGTAAGGGCTGAAAAACTGTTTTTT. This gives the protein CASSPGQGAVRAEKLFF. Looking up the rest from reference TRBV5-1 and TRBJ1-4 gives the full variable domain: KAGVTQTPRYLIKTRGQQVTLSCSPISGHRSVSWYQQTPGQGLQFLFEYFSETQRNKGNFPGRFSGRQFSNSRSEMNVSTLELGDSALYLCASSPGQGAVRAEKLFFGSGTQLSVL.

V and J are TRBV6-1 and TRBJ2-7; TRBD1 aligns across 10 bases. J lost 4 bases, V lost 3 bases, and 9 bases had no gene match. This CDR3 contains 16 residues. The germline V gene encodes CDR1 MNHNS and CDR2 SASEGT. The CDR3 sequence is CASSEGTGAFGYEQYF. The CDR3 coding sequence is TGTGCCAGCAGTGAGGGGACAGGGGCGTTCGGGTACGAGCAGTACTTC.

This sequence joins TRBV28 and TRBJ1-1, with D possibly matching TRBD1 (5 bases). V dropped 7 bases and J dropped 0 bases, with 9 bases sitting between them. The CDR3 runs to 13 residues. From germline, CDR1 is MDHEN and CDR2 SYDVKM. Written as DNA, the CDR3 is TGTGCCAGCATCAGACAGCTGAACACTGAAGCTTTCTTT. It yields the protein CASIRQLNTEAFF.

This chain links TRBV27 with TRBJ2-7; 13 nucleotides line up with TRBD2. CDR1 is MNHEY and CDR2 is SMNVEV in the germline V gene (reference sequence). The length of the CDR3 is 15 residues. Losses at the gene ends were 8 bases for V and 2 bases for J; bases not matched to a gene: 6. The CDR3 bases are TGTGCCAGCCGCCGGACTAGCGGGGGACCCTACGAGCAGTACTTC. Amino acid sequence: CASRRTSGGPYEQYF.

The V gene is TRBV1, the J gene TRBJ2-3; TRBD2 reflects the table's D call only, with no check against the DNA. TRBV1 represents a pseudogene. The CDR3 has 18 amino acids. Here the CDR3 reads CTSSQAASSGGARDTQYF. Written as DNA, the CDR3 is TGCACCAGCAGCCAGGCCGCCTCAAGCGGGGGGGCCAGAGATACGCAGTATTTT.

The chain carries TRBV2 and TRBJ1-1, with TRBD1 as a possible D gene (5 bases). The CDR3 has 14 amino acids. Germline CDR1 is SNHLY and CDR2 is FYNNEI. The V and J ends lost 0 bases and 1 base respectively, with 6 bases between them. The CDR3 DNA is TGTGCCAGCAGTGAAGCTACAGGGAACACTGAAGCTTTCTTT. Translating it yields CASSEATGNTEAFF. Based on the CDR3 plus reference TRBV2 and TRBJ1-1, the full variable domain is EPEVTQTPSHQVTQMGQEVILRCVPISNHLYFYWYRQILGQKVEFLVSFYNNEISEKSEIFDDQFSVERPDGSNFTLKIRSTKLEDSAMYFCASSEATGNTEAFFGQGTRLTVV.

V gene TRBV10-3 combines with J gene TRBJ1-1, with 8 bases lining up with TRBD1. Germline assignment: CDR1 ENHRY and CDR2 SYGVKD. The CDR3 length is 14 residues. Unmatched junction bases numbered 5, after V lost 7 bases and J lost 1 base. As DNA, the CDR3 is TGTGCCATCATGCCCGGGACAGGGAACACTGAAGCTTTCTTT. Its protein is CAIMPGTGNTEAFF.